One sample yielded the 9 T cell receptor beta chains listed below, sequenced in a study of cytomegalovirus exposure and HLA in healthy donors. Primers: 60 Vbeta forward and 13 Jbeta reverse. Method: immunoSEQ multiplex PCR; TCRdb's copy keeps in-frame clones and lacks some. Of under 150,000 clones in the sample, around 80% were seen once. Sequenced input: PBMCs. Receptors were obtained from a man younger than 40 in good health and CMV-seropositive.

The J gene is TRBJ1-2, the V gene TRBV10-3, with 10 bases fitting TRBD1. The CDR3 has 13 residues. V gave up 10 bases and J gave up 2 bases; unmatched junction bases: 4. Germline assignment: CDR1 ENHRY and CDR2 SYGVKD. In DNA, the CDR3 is TGTGCCACCCGACAGGGGGCGAACTATGGCTACACCTTC. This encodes CATRQGANYGYTF.

CDR3 protein: CASSLAVSSYNEQFF. In DNA, the CDR3 is TGTGCCAGCAGCTTAGCAGTAAGCTCCTACAATGAGCAGTTCTTC. This rearrangement joins TRBV7-3 to TRBJ2-1; no clear D. CDR3 size: 15 residues. Trimming removed 2 bases from V and 0 bases from J, with 8 bases in between. Germline-derived CDR1 and CDR2 are SGHTA and FQGTGA.

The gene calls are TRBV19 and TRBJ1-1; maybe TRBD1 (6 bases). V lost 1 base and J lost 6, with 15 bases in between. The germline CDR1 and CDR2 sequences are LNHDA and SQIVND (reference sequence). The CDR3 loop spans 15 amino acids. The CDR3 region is CASSIGGGARSEAFF. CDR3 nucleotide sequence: TGTGCCAGTAGTATAGGGGGGGGCGCTAGGTCTGAAGCTTTCTTT. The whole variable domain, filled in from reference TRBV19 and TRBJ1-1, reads DGGITQSPKYLFRKEGQNVTLSCEQNLNHDAMYWYRQDPGQGLRLIYYSQIVNDFQKGDIAEGYSVSREKKESFPLTVTSAQKNPTAFYLCASSIGGGARSEAFFGQGTRLTVV.

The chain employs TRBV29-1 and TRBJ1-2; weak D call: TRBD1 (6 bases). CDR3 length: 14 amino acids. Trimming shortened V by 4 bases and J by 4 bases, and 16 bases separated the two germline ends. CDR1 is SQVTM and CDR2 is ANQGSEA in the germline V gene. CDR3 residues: CSVAPRDTAYGYTF. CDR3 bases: TGCAGCGTTGCTCCCCGGGACACCGCCTATGGCTACACCTTC.

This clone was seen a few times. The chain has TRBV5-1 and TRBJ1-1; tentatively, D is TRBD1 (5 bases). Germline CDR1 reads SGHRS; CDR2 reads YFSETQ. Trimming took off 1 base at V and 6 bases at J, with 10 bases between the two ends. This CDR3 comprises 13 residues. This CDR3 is CASSLSGIAEAFF. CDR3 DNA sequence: TGCGCCAGCAGCTTGTCAGGGATCGCTGAAGCTTTCTTT.

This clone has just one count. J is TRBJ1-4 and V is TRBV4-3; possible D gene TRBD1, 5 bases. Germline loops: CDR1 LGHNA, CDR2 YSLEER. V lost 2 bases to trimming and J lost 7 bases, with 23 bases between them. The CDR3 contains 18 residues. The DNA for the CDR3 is TGCGCCAGCAGCCAAATTTGGCAGGGCTCTCTGCTCGGTGAAAAACTGTTTTTT. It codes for CASSQIWQGSLLGEKLFF.

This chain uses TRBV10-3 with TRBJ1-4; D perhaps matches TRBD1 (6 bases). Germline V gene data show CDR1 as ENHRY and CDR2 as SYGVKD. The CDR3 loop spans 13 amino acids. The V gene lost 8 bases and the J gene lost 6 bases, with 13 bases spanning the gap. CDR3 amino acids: CAIGSGVDEKLFF. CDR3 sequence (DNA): TGTGCCATCGGGTCAGGGGTTGATGAAAAACTGTTTTTT.

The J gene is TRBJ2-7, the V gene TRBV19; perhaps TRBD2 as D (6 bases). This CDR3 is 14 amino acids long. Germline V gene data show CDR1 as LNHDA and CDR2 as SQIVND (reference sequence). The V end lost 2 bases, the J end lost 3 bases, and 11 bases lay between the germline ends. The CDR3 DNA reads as TGTGCCAGTAGTATATATGGGGGGAACTACGAGCAGTACTTC. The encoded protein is CASSIYGGNYEQYF.

The CDR3 loop is CASSARQGETQYF. In nucleotides, the CDR3 is TGTGCCAGCAGCGCAAGACAGGGGGAGACCCAGTACTTC. The chain links TRBV9 to TRBJ2-5; 8 bases map to TRBD1. This CDR3 has 13 amino acids. Losses at the gene ends were 3 bases for V and 5 bases for J; bases not matched to a gene: 3. From germline, CDR1 is SGDLS and CDR2 YYNGEE.